Listed below are T cell receptor beta chains from one sample, sequenced in a study of cytomegalovirus exposure and HLA in healthy donors. Generated by immunoSEQ multiplex PCR, the TCRdb table keeps only in-frame clones and is missing some. The data contain fewer than 200,000 clones, 65% to 85% of them singletons. Sequencing used PBMCs. The receptor set was obtained from a woman in her late teens or twenties in good health and CMV-seronegative. CDR3s include the opening cysteine and the closing phenylalanine or tryptophan. D genes are given only for firm matches. Not all rows give a size; the values are once, few, many and, for expanded clones, a class.

CDR3 length,clone size,D gene,J gene,V gene,CDR3 protein,CDR3 DNA
16,-,TRBD2,TRBJ2-7,TRBV6-1,CASSDLAGRGSYEQYF,TGTGCCAGCAGTGACTTAGCGGGGCGAGGTTCCTACGAGCAGTACTTC
16,-,-,TRBJ2-5,TRBV5-1,CASSSEPTRPQETQYF,TGCGCCAGCAGCTCGGAACCGACTAGACCTCAAGAGACCCAGTACTTC
15,few,TRBD1,TRBJ1-1,TRBV7-8,CASSFGTGPNTEAFF,TGTGCCAGCAGCTTTGGGACAGGCCCGAACACTGAAGCTTTCTTT
14,-,-,TRBJ1-1,TRBV27,CASSIRSGQYEAFF,TGTGCCAGCAGCATAAGGTCCGGACAGTATGAAGCTTTCTTT
16,-,TRBD2,TRBJ2-5,TRBV7-9,CASSSQGGSGGETQYF,TGTGCCAGCAGCTCCCAAGGCGGGAGTGGTGGAGAGACCCAGTACTTC
14,-,TRBD2,TRBJ2-7,TRBV5-1,CASREREGFDEQYF,TGCGCCAGCAGGGAGAGGGAGGGGTTCGACGAGCAGTACTTC
15,-,-,TRBJ1-1,TRBV7-9,CASSFSAGVETEAFF,TGTGCCAGCAGCTTCTCCGCAGGGGTCGAAACTGAAGCTTTCTTT
13,-,-,TRBJ1-1,TRBV2,CASSADMNTEAFF,TGTGCCAGCAGTGCGGACATGAACACTGAAGCTTTCTTT
17,-,TRBD2,TRBJ2-3,TRBV27,CASSFLGTSGSTDTQYF,TGTGCCAGCAGTTTCCTCGGGACTAGCGGGAGCACAGATACGCAGTATTTT
16,-,TRBD2,TRBJ2-7,TRBV5-4,CASSFGRTSGIYEQYF,TGTGCCAGCAGCTTTGGGCGGACTAGCGGGATCTACGAGCAGTACTTC
12,few,-,TRBJ2-1,TRBV5-4,CASSLVGDEQFF,TGTGCCAGCAGCTTGGTAGGGGATGAGCAGTTCTTC
14,-,TRBD1,TRBJ1-6,TRBV5-4,CASSFDRVNSPLHF,TGTGCCAGCAGCTTTGACAGGGTTAATTCACCCCTCCACTTT
15,-,-,TRBJ1-1,TRBV5-1,CASSLGHSMNTEAFF,TGCGCCAGCAGCTTGGGACACTCCATGAACACTGAAGCTTTCTTT
12,-,-,TRBJ2-7,TRBV28,CASSPFSYEQYF,TGTGCCAGCTCACCCTTTTCCTACGAGCAGTACTTC
13,-,-,TRBJ2-5,TRBV5-1,CASSYAGPETQYF,TGCGCCAGCAGCTACGCGGGACCAGAGACCCAGTACTTC
17,once,TRBD1,TRBJ1-4,TRBV28,CASSQQPGQGANEKLFF,TGTGCCAGCAGTCAACAACCCGGACAGGGCGCTAATGAAAAACTGTTTTTT
15,-,TRBD1,TRBJ1-2,TRBV25-1,CASSEYFQGDYGYTF,TGTGCCAGCAGTGAATATTTCCAGGGGGACTATGGCTACACCTTC
19,few,TRBD2,TRBJ2-3,TRBV30,CAWSVGLAGGPGGTDTQYF,TGTGCCTGGAGTGTAGGGCTAGCGGGAGGGCCTGGAGGCACAGATACGCAGTATTTT
14,-,-,TRBJ2-5,TRBV18,CASSPGKRLETQYF,TGTGCCAGCTCACCAGGAAAGAGGTTGGAGACCCAGTACTTC
15,-,TRBD2,TRBJ2-7,TRBV27,CASSLGLAGLYEQYF,TGTGCCAGCAGTTTGGGACTAGCGGGCCTCTACGAGCAGTACTTC
15,-,TRBD1,TRBJ2-5,TRBV2,CASIGGTGGWETQYF,TGTGCCAGCATCGGAGGGACAGGGGGTTGGGAGACCCAGTACTTC
12,-,-,TRBJ1-5,TRBV28,CASSDSNQPQHF,TGTGCCAGCTCAGATAGCAATCAGCCCCAGCATTTT
11,-,TRBD1,TRBJ2-7,TRBV10-3,CAIGTGYEQYF,TGTGCCATCGGGACAGGCTACGAGCAGTACTTC
18,-,TRBD2,TRBJ2-2,TRBV7-2,CASSLVVLSGANTGELFF,TGTGCCAGCAGCTTAGTAGTTCTCAGCGGGGCGAACACCGGGGAGCTGTTTTTT
14,-,-,TRBJ1-2,TRBV6-5,CASSPYSTSYGYTF,TGTGCCAGCAGTCCCTATTCGACTAGCTATGGCTACACCTTC
15,-,TRBD2,TRBJ2-3,TRBV4-2,CASSPGTSGTDTQYF,TGTGCCAGCAGCCCCGGGACTAGCGGCACAGATACGCAGTATTTT
16,-,-,TRBJ2-2,TRBV7-9,CASRAVRPTNTGELFF,TGTGCCAGCAGGGCCGTGAGGCCGACGAACACCGGGGAGCTGTTTTTT
16,-,TRBD2,TRBJ2-1,TRBV7-9,CASSPQLAGAYNEQFF,TGTGCCAGCAGCCCACAACTAGCGGGAGCCTACAATGAGCAGTTCTTC
16,-,TRBD2,TRBJ2-3,TRBV7-9,CASSLTSGNLGDTQYF,TGTGCCAGCAGCCTAACTAGCGGGAATTTGGGAGATACGCAGTATTTT
16,-,TRBD1,TRBJ1-3,TRBV18,CASSPNVGTGGNTICF,TGTGCCAGCTCACCAAATGTCGGGACAGGAGGAAACACCATATGTTTT
14,-,TRBD1,TRBJ2-7,TRBV6-5,CASSPRPGTGLKYF,TGTGCCAGCAGTCCACGTCCCGGGACAGGGTTAAAGTACTTC
18,-,-,TRBJ1-2,TRBV11-3,CASSLEGRAGRLLYGYTF,TGTGCCAGCAGCTTAGAAGGGAGGGCGGGACGGCTGCTATATGGCTACACCTTC
16,-,TRBD1,TRBJ2-5,TRBV2,CASSVSFGTGAETQYF,TGTGCCAGCAGTGTCTCTTTCGGGACAGGGGCAGAGACCCAGTACTTC
15,-,-,TRBJ2-7,TRBV18,CASSPPSGPGGEQYF,TGTGCCAGCTCACCACCAAGTGGCCCCGGGGGCGAGCAGTACTTC
16,-,TRBD2,TRBJ2-2,TRBV5-1,CASTRRPGGDTGELFF,TGCGCCAGCACCCGGAGGCCGGGAGGGGACACCGGGGAGCTGTTTTTT
13,-,-,TRBJ1-2,TRBV5-5,CASSLAEFYGYTF,TGTGCCAGCAGCTTGGCCGAGTTCTATGGCTACACCTTC
15,-,-,TRBJ2-3,TRBV5-4,CASSLKLFHTDTQYF,TGTGCCAGCAGCTTGAAACTGTTTCACACAGATACGCAGTATTTT
17,-,TRBD1,TRBJ2-3,TRBV7-3,CASSLTTGTDCTDTQYF,TGTGCCAGCAGCTTAACGACCGGGACAGATTGCACAGATACGCAGTATTTT
15,-,-,TRBJ2-5,TRBV11-3,CASSFGGRVQETQYF,TGTGCCAGCAGCTTTGGGGGCAGAGTCCAAGAGACCCAGTACTTC
14,few,-,TRBJ1-3,TRBV28,CASSLAGFGNTIYF,TGTGCCAGCAGTTTAGCAGGGTTTGGAAACACCATATATTTT
14,-,-,TRBJ2-5,TRBV5-1,CASSRWRDQETQYF,TGCGCCAGCAGCCGTTGGCGGGACCAAGAGACCCAGTACTTC
18,-,-,TRBJ2-3,TRBV28,CASSLWPKGEGLTDTQYF,TGTGCCAGCAGTTTATGGCCCAAGGGGGAGGGCTTGACAGATACGCAGTATTTT
15,-,TRBD1,TRBJ2-7,TRBV7-9,CASSMRTGGSYEQYF,TGTGCCAGCAGCATGAGGACAGGGGGCTCGTACGAGCAGTACTTC
19,few,TRBD1,TRBJ1-4,TRBV6-1,CASSGRDRGPGGANEKLFF,TGTGCCAGCAGTGGCAGGGACAGGGGGCCGGGAGGAGCTAATGAAAAACTGTTTTTT
14,-,-,TRBJ2-5,TRBV2,CASSSSRLVETQYF,TGTGCCAGCAGTTCCTCTAGGCTCGTAGAGACCCAGTACTTC
19,-,-,TRBJ1-4,TRBV5-4,CASSLGRDRRSSGYEKLFF,TGTGCCAGCAGCTTGGGGCGGGACCGACGGTCATCCGGATATGAAAAACTGTTTTTT
16,-,TRBD1,TRBJ1-5,TRBV5-6,CASSSRQGASNQPQHF,TGTGCCAGCAGCTCCCGACAGGGGGCTTCCAATCAGCCCCAGCATTTT
15,-,-,TRBJ2-7,TRBV19,CASSIGGFLSYEQYF,TGTGCCAGTAGTATAGGGGGCTTTCTCTCCTACGAGCAGTACTTC
17,-,-,TRBJ2-2,TRBV18,CASSPTFARADTGELFF,TGTGCCAGCTCACCAACTTTCGCCAGGGCGGACACCGGGGAGCTGTTTTTT
15,few,TRBD1,TRBJ2-1,TRBV27,CASSDRDRGYNEQFF,TGTGCCAGCTCAGACCGGGACAGGGGGTACAATGAGCAGTTCTTC
14,-,TRBD2,TRBJ2-7,TRBV7-8,CASSSLAGFYEQYF,TGTGCCAGCAGCTCACTAGCGGGATTCTACGAGCAGTACTTC
13,-,-,TRBJ2-7,TRBV6-5,CASSPGTGYEQYF,TGTGCCAGCAGCCCCGGGACTGGCTACGAGCAGTACTTC
16,-,TRBD1,TRBJ1-2,TRBV7-9,CASSSSETGTLYGYTF,TGTGCCAGCAGCTCATCGGAGACAGGGACGCTCTATGGCTACACCTTC
17,-,-,TRBJ2-7,TRBV5-1,CASSLAPTQVFTYEQYF,TGCGCCAGCAGCTTGGCCCCCACACAGGTATTTACCTACGAGCAGTATTTC
16,-,-,TRBJ1-2,TRBV19,CASSSGGDSALGGYTF,TGTGCCAGTAGTAGTGGGGGCGATTCGGCCCTAGGGGGCTACACCTTC